The sequence of this T cell receptor beta chain was determined in a study of blood T cell repertoires in COVID-19. Study at large: Whether acute or convalescent, the COVID-19 samples came from the United States, Italy and Spain. The analysed material was cDNA or gDNA that came from T cells, B-cell-depleted T cells, or PBMCs.

The CDR3 totals 13 residues. The V gene lost 7 bases and the J gene lost 0 bases, with 7 bases spanning the gap. Germline-derived CDR1 and CDR2 are MGHDK and SYGVNS. As handled by the study authors: By means of reference gene primer amplification, nucleated cell counts were estimated. Assay: immunoSEQ multiplex PCR; the TCRdb copy retains only in-frame clones and omits some. The V and J calls and clone size are taken from that table; D and trimming were inferred from the DNA. The sample includes approximately 96,000 clones, over 90% of them seen just once. This receptor was obtained from a human donor with active COVID-19. The donor label of this sample is uncertain. The genes are TRBV25-1 and TRBJ2-1; D remains unclear. The sample consisted of peripheral blood. CDR3 loop: CASKPSSYNEQFF. DNA of the CDR3: TGTGCCAGCAAGCCGAGCTCCTACAATGAGCAGTTCTTC.